This T cell receptor beta chain comes out of a study of T cell responses to AZD1222 COVID-19 vaccine. Study-level background: Combined were second doses at about 4 or about 12 weeks. Study-level findings and limits: A reported finding is that nearly half of spike-specific TCRs target unmutated variant regions.

The table came from immunoSEQ multiplex PCR; TCRdb's copy has only in-frame clones and leaves some out. The repertoire holds about 100,000 clones, with about 91% as singletons. Concerning this clone: Antigen unknown.

V was pared by 6 bases and J by 2 bases, with 19 bases between. CDR3 length equals 17 residues. The germline V gene encodes CDR1 MGHRA and CDR2 YSYEKL. This receptor was identified in an adult in good health. The sequencing used peripheral blood, collected on day 0 of AZD1222 vaccination. The rearrangement links TRBV4-1 to TRBJ2-2, with no clear D. As DNA, the CDR3 is TGCGCCAGCAGTAACGTCGTAAGGAGAACAAACACCGGGGAGCTGTTTTTT. Its translation: CASSNVVRRTNTGELFF.